This T cell receptor beta chain stems from a study of low-dose radiotherapy and immunotherapy resistance in tumors. Study background: A total of 6.5 Gy was given to Cohort 1 as 0.5 Gy per fraction every 2 weeks. Aspirin was taken orally at 300 mg daily by patients, and this continued for four cycles from cycle 1 day 1. Fractions of 1 Gy went to Cohort 2 every two weeks, for 13 Gy over 26 weeks.

Unmatched junction bases numbered 2, after V lost 2 bases and J lost 10 bases. The CDR3 sequence is 12 residues long. CDR1 and CDR2 (germline): SGHTA, FQGNSA. First-strand cDNA relied on TRAV- and TRBV-specific primers spanning alpha and beta chains. A constant-region primer paired with the V-primer adapter amplified TCRs over about 18 PCR cycles. TCRdb reanalysed the reads using MiXCR and keeps one entry per CDR3 protein. The sample contains 55,000 to 65,000 distinct CDR3 sequences, about 25% of which appear only once. This clonotype showed up many times. Time point defined: before trial treatment. Eligible patients bore advanced solid tumors devoid of tumor-infiltrating lymphocytes.

The TCR comes from a male donor with rectosigmoid adenocarcinoma. V is TRBV7-2 and J is TRBJ1-1; the match to TRBD1 covers 9 bases. The sample in question was PBMCs, obtained before treatment. The CDR3 DNA follows: TGTGCCAGCAGCTTAACAGGGGGCCGAGCTTTCTTT. Amino acid sequence: CASSLTGGRAFF. Drawing the rest from reference TRBV7-2 and TRBJ1-1, the complete variable domain is GAGVSQSPSNKVTEKGKDVELRCDPISGHTALYWYRQSLGQGLEFLIYFQGNSAPDKSGLPSDRFSAERTGGSVSTLTIQRTQQEDSAVYLCASSLTGGRAFFGQGTRLTVV.